This entry features one TCR beta chain sequence. This specimen belongs to a study of T cells after somatic rescue of genetic block. TCRdb keeps only in-frame clones here, not all; method: immunoSEQ multiplex PCR. The table shows about 120,000 clones, with approximately 90% occurring only once. Trimming removed 3 bases from V and 1 base from J; junction bases left unmatched: 3. CDR1 is SGHTA and CDR2 is FQGTGA in the germline V gene. There are 15 residues in the CDR3. This sequence joins TRBV7-3 and TRBJ2-1, with TRBD2 matching 7 bases. This sequence originates from a woman aged 18-29 years. Sequenced: peripheral blood mononuclear cells (PBMCs). CDR3: CASSLRGSSYNEQFF. DNA for the CDR3: TGTGCCAGCAGCTTGCGGGGGTCTTCCTACAATGAGCAGTTCTTC.